The rows below give T cell receptor beta chains drawn from one sample of a study of blood T cell repertoires in COVID-19. The data were produced by immunoSEQ multiplex PCR, yet TCRdb's version contains in-frame clones alone and is incomplete. The table lists about 210,000 clones, over 75% of them singletons. Sample: PBMCs or T cells enriched from blood (not recorded which). The origin of the receptors is a man aged 35 to 55 who had recovered from COVID-19. Each CDR3 is given with its conserved first and last residue. D genes are given only for firm matches. Size values are once, few and many counts, or a class for expanded clones, and some rows have none.

clone size: -
J gene: TRBJ2-5
V gene: TRBV29-1
D gene: -
CDR3 DNA: TGCAGCGTTGGTCCACAAGAGACCCAGTACTTC
CDR3 protein: CSVGPQETQYF

clone size: -
J gene: TRBJ1-1
V gene: TRBV29-1
D gene: TRBD1
CDR3 DNA: TGCAGCGTTGGGACAGGGGGCCGGCGGACCGCTTTCTTT
CDR3 protein: CSVGTGGRRTAFF

clone size: many
J gene: TRBJ2-1
V gene: TRBV5-1
D gene: TRBD1
CDR3 DNA: TGCGCCAGCAGACTGACAGGGGTTAACTACAATGAGCAGTTCTTC
CDR3 protein: CASRLTGVNYNEQFF

clone size: once
J gene: TRBJ2-2
V gene: TRBV24-1
D gene: TRBD1
CDR3 DNA: TGTGCCACCAGAGGACAGGGTCTAAACGGGGAGCTGTTTTTT
CDR3 protein: CATRGQGLNGELFF

clone size: -
J gene: TRBJ2-1
V gene: TRBV12-3/TRBV12-4
D gene: TRBD2
CDR3 DNA: TGTGCCAGCAGTGGGACTAACAATGAGCAGTTCTTC
CDR3 protein: CASSGTNNEQFF

clone size: -
J gene: TRBJ2-7
V gene: TRBV4-2
D gene: TRBD2
CDR3 DNA: TGTGCCAGCAGCCAGTCAGGACTAGCGGTGACGCTGCACTTC
CDR3 protein: CASSQSGLAVTLHF

clone size: -
J gene: TRBJ1-2
V gene: TRBV6-5
D gene: -
CDR3 DNA: TGTGCCAGCTCCGGGCGGGGGTTGGGAGGCTACACCTTC
CDR3 protein: CASSGRGLGGYTF

clone size: -
J gene: TRBJ2-7
V gene: TRBV6-5
D gene: -
CDR3 DNA: TGTGCCAGCAGGGGCTCCTTATACGAGCAGTACTTC
CDR3 protein: CASRGSLYEQYF

clone size: -
J gene: TRBJ2-5
V gene: TRBV7-7
D gene: TRBD2
CDR3 DNA: TGTGCCAGCAGCCTTAGCGGGGGGGCTTCAGAGACCCAGTACTTC
CDR3 protein: CASSLSGGASETQYF

clone size: -
J gene: TRBJ2-1
V gene: TRBV5-6
D gene: TRBD1
CDR3 DNA: TGTGCCAGCAGCTTAGGGACAGGGACAGGGCAGTTCTTC
CDR3 protein: CASSLGTGTGQFF

clone size: -
J gene: TRBJ1-5
V gene: TRBV2
D gene: -
CDR3 DNA: TGTGCCAGCAGTGACACCCTAAATCAGCCCCAGCATTTT
CDR3 protein: CASSDTLNQPQHF

clone size: -
J gene: TRBJ1-2
V gene: TRBV5-4
D gene: TRBD1
CDR3 DNA: TGTGCCAGCAGCCTGGGACAGGAAAACTATGGCTACACCTTC
CDR3 protein: CASSLGQENYGYTF

clone size: -
J gene: TRBJ1-3
V gene: TRBV7-3
D gene: -
CDR3 DNA: TGTGCCAGCAGCTTAAACGGGGGCTCTGGAAACACCATATATTTT
CDR3 protein: CASSLNGGSGNTIYF

clone size: -
J gene: TRBJ2-3
V gene: TRBV7-2
D gene: TRBD1
CDR3 DNA: TGTGCCAGCAGCTTAGCTGGGACAGGGGGAGATACGCAGTATTTT
CDR3 protein: CASSLAGTGGDTQYF

clone size: -
J gene: TRBJ1-4
V gene: TRBV7-9
D gene: -
CDR3 DNA: TGTGCCAGCAGCCGTTCCGGGACACCTTGGGGCCCAACTAATGAAAAACTGTTTTTT
CDR3 protein: CASSRSGTPWGPTNEKLFF

clone size: -
J gene: TRBJ1-2
V gene: TRBV6-5
D gene: TRBD1
CDR3 DNA: TGTGCCAGCAGTTACTCGAAGGGGGCGGGTGGCTACACCTTC
CDR3 protein: CASSYSKGAGGYTF

clone size: -
J gene: TRBJ1-3
V gene: TRBV7-8
D gene: -
CDR3 DNA: TGTGCCAGCAGCTTAACCGAAACCCTACGGAGCTCTGGAAACACCATATATTTT
CDR3 protein: CASSLTETLRSSGNTIYF

clone size: -
J gene: TRBJ1-2
V gene: TRBV10-3
D gene: TRBD1
CDR3 DNA: TGTGCCATCAGTGGACAGGGGGGATATGGCTACACCTTC
CDR3 protein: CAISGQGGYGYTF

clone size: -
J gene: TRBJ1-5
V gene: TRBV6-1
D gene: -
CDR3 DNA: TGTGCCAGCAGTGAAAGCCAGGGGCGTCAGCCCCAGCATTTT
CDR3 protein: CASSESQGRQPQHF